Listed here are 25 T cell receptor beta chains from one sample, sequenced in a study of Ad26.COV2.S vaccination and SARS-CoV-2 variants. Treatment indicated: 15 to 20 received Ad26.COV2.S at low or high dose, single or two shots; about 5 received placebo; per-sample allocation not given. On day 63 after the first injection, vaccine and placebo recipients gave samples. Only in-frame clones appear in the TCRdb table, and some are missing; sequencing was by immunoSEQ multiplex PCR. The table lists fewer than 500,000 clones, 80% to 95% of them singletons, with roughly 3.9% in the top ten. The sequences come from peripheral blood, collected in a trial of Ad26.COV2.S vaccine versus placebo. Receptors originate from a person between 18 and 65 years old who received the Ad26.COV2.S COVID-19 vaccine or a placebo.

The chain has TRBV29-1 and TRBJ1-4; TRBD1 matches 11 bases. Germline CDR1 reads SQVTM; CDR2 reads ANQGSEA. Trimming at V came to 6 bases and at J to 0 bases, leaving 6 bases not matched to a gene. The CDR3 has 16 amino acids. CDR3: CSVAGTGGATNEKLFF. CDR3 DNA: TGCAGCGTGGCAGGGACAGGGGGAGCAACTAATGAAAAACTGTTTTTT.

The chain combines TRBV7-6 with TRBJ2-3; 8 bases fit TRBD2. CDR3 length equals 17 residues. Per the germline V gene, CDR1 is SGHVS and CDR2 is FNYEAQ. J was trimmed by 4 bases and V by 2 bases; bases with no gene match: 11. The CDR3 DNA reads as TGTGCCAGCAGCTTAATTCGGCGGGAGGCTAGGGCAGATACGCAGTATTTT. It is translated as CASSLIRREARADTQYF.

This chain connects TRBV11-2 to TRBJ2-7, with a weak D call TRBD2 (5 bases). Germline CDR1 and CDR2: SGHAT and FQNNGV. The CDR3 extends over 12 amino acids. Trimming left V 8 bases short and J 0 bases short, with 8 bases between. CDR3 bases: TGTGCCAGCGTCGGGGACTCCTACGAGCAGTACTTC. Residues: CASVGDSYEQYF. Full variable domain (remainder filled in from reference TRBV11-2 and TRBJ2-7): EAGVAQSPRYKIIEKRQSVAFWCNPISGHATLYWYQQILGQGPKLLIQFQNNGVVDDSQLPKDRFSAERLKGVDSTLKIQPAKLEDSAVYLCASVGDSYEQYFGPGTRLTVT.

The chain links TRBV20-1 to TRBJ1-5; D may be TRBD1 (6 bases). CDR1 and CDR2 from the germline V gene are DFQATT and SNEGSKA (reference sequence). Trimming pared 3 bases from V and 2 bases from J, leaving 14 bases between. The CDR3 covers 15 residues. CDR3 sequence (DNA): TGCAGTGCTAGTTGGGGGACATCGCGCAATCAGCCCCAGCATTTT. This gives the protein CSASWGTSRNQPQHF.

V gene TRBV6-4 combines with J gene TRBJ2-1; 9 bases fit TRBD1. Unmatched junction bases numbered 4, after V lost 3 bases and J lost 4 bases. Germline loops: CDR1 MRHNA, CDR2 SNTAGT. The CDR3 totals 15 residues. This CDR3 is CASSDGDREYNEQFF. In nucleotides, the CDR3 is TGTGCCAGCAGTGATGGGGACAGGGAGTACAATGAGCAGTTCTTC.

The chain employs TRBV28 and TRBJ2-3; D may correspond to TRBD1 or TRBD2 (6 bases each). CDR3 length equals 16 residues. The germline V gene encodes CDR1 MDHEN and CDR2 SYDVKM. The germline V and J ends were trimmed by 7 bases and 0 bases, with 17 bases remaining between them. CDR3 coding DNA: TGTGCCAGCATACCCATCAAGGGGGGTAGCACAGATACGCAGTATTTT. It is translated as CASIPIKGGSTDTQYF.

This chain links TRBV23-1 with TRBJ2-7; TRBD2 matches 12 bases. Being an ORF, TRBV23-1 has a function that is uncertain. The CDR3 length is 17 residues. The V and J ends lost 2 bases and 2 bases, in that order; junction bases with no gene match: 7. The CDR3 is CASSQAGTSGQAYEQYF. In DNA, the CDR3 is TGCGCCAGCAGTCAAGCAGGGACTAGCGGGCAGGCCTACGAGCAGTACTTC.

On this clone: Other DNA sequences in this specimen translate into the identical CDR3. This chain uses TRBV6-2 or TRBV6-3 with TRBJ2-7; no clear D gene. The CDR3 length is 13 residues. Trimming cost V 0 bases and J 3 bases, with 6 bases left between them. Germline CDR1 reads MNHEY; CDR2 reads SVGEGT. The CDR3 nucleotides read TGTGCCAGCAGTTACTCCGTTAGCTACGAGCAGTACTTC. Protein: CASSYSVSYEQYF.

V gene TRBV29-1 combines with J gene TRBJ2-7; TRBD2 is a possible D gene (5 bases). Germline V gene sequence: CDR1 SQVTM, CDR2 ANQGSEA. V lost 6 bases and J 6 bases, leaving 18 bases between the germline ends. The CDR3 loop spans 13 amino acids. CDR3 in amino acids: CSVGNAGWGEQYF. The DNA for the CDR3 is TGCAGCGTCGGGAACGCCGGATGGGGCGAGCAGTACTTC.

There are many counts of this clone. The chain has TRBV6-4 and TRBJ2-7, with D perhaps TRBD1 or TRBD2 (5 bases each). Deletions cut 3 bases from V and 0 bases from J, with 24 bases between. Germline CDR1 and CDR2: MRHNA and SNTAGT. The CDR3 contains 19 residues. CDR3 DNA sequence: TGTGCCAGCAGTGAGAACTTCCGGGACGTACCTTTTTTCTCCTACGAGCAGTACTTC. Encoded protein: CASSENFRDVPFFSYEQYF.

This chain joins TRBV29-1 and TRBJ2-5; tentative D call: TRBD2 (6 bases). This CDR3 is 12 amino acids long. The germline gives CDR1 SQVTM, CDR2 ANQGSEA. Trimming stripped 3 bases from V and 2 bases from J, with 7 bases between. CDR3 amino acids: CSVDGGQETQYF. The CDR3 DNA follows: TGCAGCGTTGACGGGGGACAAGAGACCCAGTACTTC. The full variable domain, its missing parts supplied by reference TRBV29-1 and TRBJ2-5, is SAVISQKPSRDICQRGTSLTIQCQVDSQVTMMFWYRQQPGQSLTLIATANQGSEATYESGFVIDKFPISRPNLTFSTLTVSNMSPEDSSIYLCSVDGGQETQYFGPGTRLLVL.

The chain recombines TRBV5-8 with TRBJ2-3; D uncertain. CDR3 length: 15 amino acids. CDR1 and CDR2 (germline): SGHTS, YDEGEE. The V end lost 2 bases, the J end lost 1 base, and 11 bases lay between the germline ends. CDR3 nucleotides: TGTGCCAGCAGCTTCCCTCCCCGTGGCACAGATACGCAGTATTTT. It translates to CASSFPPRGTDTQYF.

This clone appeared a single time. This chain connects TRBV11-2 to TRBJ1-1; the match to TRBD1 covers 9 bases. The CDR3 runs 15 residues. Germline loops: CDR1 SGHAT, CDR2 FQNNGV. After removal of 5 bases from V and 0 bases from J, the junction contained 4 bases not matched to a gene. CDR3 DNA: TGTGCCAGCAGCAAGGGGACAGGGTTGAACACTGAAGCTTTCTTT. It is translated as CASSKGTGLNTEAFF.

This chain uses TRBV5-1 with TRBJ2-5, with TRBD2 as a possible D gene (6 bases). Germline CDR1 SGHRS, CDR2 YFSETQ. V lost 4 bases and J lost 5, with 18 bases in between. The CDR3 contains 15 residues. This chain's CDR3 is CASSRGGRGLETQYF. DNA of the CDR3: TGCGCCAGCAGCCGAGGTGGGCGGGGATTGGAGACCCAGTACTTC.

The rearrangement uses TRBV28 and TRBJ1-1; D is ambiguous. This CDR3 is built from 16 residues. CDR1 and CDR2 (germline): MDHEN, SYDVKM. The V end lost 3 bases, the J end lost 0 bases, and 14 bases lay between the germline ends. CDR3 region: CASSFPADYMNTEAFF. In nucleotides, the CDR3 is TGTGCCAGCAGTTTTCCGGCAGACTATATGAACACTGAAGCTTTCTTT.

This clone was seen a handful of times. The chain uses TRBV16 and TRBJ2-1; D is uncertain. Germline CDR1 is KGHSY and CDR2 is FQNENV. With 2 bases removed from V and 8 bases from J, the gap between germline ends came to 7 bases. The CDR3 length is 12 residues. CDR3 in DNA: TGTGCCAGCAGCCAAAGCCGGTATGAGCAGTTCTTC. Its translation is CASSQSRYEQFF.

In its sample, this clone was seen once. V usage is TRBV28 and J usage is TRBJ1-3; TRBD1 might be the D (5 bases). This CDR3 has 14 residues. Trimming left V 5 bases short and J 2 bases short, with 10 bases between. Germline loops: CDR1 MDHEN, CDR2 SYDVKM. CDR3 protein: CASSGRGAGNTIYF. CDR3 DNA: TGTGCCAGCAGTGGAAGGGGAGCTGGAAACACCATATATTTT.

The V and J genes are TRBV5-8 and TRBJ2-1, with 9 bases matching TRBD1. J lost 5 bases, V lost 5 bases, and 8 bases had no gene match. The CDR3 has 15 residues. In germline, CDR1 is SGHTS, CDR2 YDEGEE. The CDR3 DNA follows: TGTGCCAGCAGAATTACAGGGGGCCCCGACAATGAGCAGTTCTTC. This codes for CASRITGGPDNEQFF.

This chain links TRBV2 with TRBJ2-7; no definite D call. From germline, CDR1 is SNHLY and CDR2 FYNNEI. This CDR3 has 14 amino acids. V was clipped by 4 bases and J by 3 bases, with 13 bases between them. Here the CDR3 DNA reads TGTGCCAGCAGTGGATACAGCGTTGGCTACGAGCAGTACTTC. Its translation: CASSGYSVGYEQYF.

The rearrangement joins TRBV9 to TRBJ2-1, with 11 bases identical to TRBD2. The J segment lost 9 bases and the V segment lost 0 bases, leaving 8 bases of the junction unmatched. This CDR3 contains 16 residues. Germline-derived CDR1 and CDR2 are SGDLS and YYNGEE. CDR3 residues: CASSVGGVAGGTEQFF. CDR3 in DNA: TGTGCCAGCAGCGTAGGGGGAGTAGCGGGAGGGACTGAGCAGTTCTTC.

The chain uses TRBV27 and TRBJ2-2, with TRBD1 matching over 9 bases. Trimming at V came to 5 bases and at J to 4 bases, leaving 17 bases not matched to a gene. In germline, CDR1 is MNHEY, CDR2 SMNVEV (reference sequence). This CDR3 comprises 19 residues. Here the CDR3 DNA reads TGTGCCAGCAGTACCCAAAATTGGGACAGGGAATGGGGCACCGGGGAGCTGTTTTTT. Amino acids: CASSTQNWDREWGTGELFF.

V is TRBV2 and J is TRBJ2-4; 9 bases are shared with TRBD1. Trimming removed 3 bases from V and 6 bases from J; junction bases left unmatched: 3. Germline CDR1 is SNHLY and CDR2 is FYNNEI. The CDR3 extends over 14 amino acids. In DNA, the CDR3 is TGTGCCAGCAGTGAGACAGGGGGTTCAAACATTCAGTACTTC. Translating it yields CASSETGGSNIQYF.

The V gene is TRBV19, the J gene TRBJ2-7; the D gene is possibly TRBD2 (8 bases). The germline CDR1 and CDR2 sequences are LNHDA and SQIVND (reference sequence). V lost 6 bases, J lost 0 bases, and 15 bases lay in between. The CDR3 spans 15 residues. The CDR3 DNA reads TGTGCCAGTAGCCGGGAGGGGGCGAGCTCCTACGAGCAGTACTTC. Amino acids: CASSREGASSYEQYF.

The table lists this clone with many counts. V usage is TRBV3-1 (or the pseudogene TRBV3-2) and J usage is TRBJ1-2; D is unresolved. The germline V gene encodes CDR1 LGHDT and CDR2 YNNKEL (reference sequence). This CDR3 is built from 13 residues. Trimming stripped 1 base from V and 7 bases from J, with 10 bases between. The CDR3 region is CASSQGLTRGYTF. DNA for the CDR3: TGTGCCAGCAGCCAAGGGCTCACCCGTGGCTACACCTTC.

J is TRBJ1-2 and V is TRBV27; tentative D call: TRBD1 (6 bases). This CDR3 is 15 amino acids long. V was trimmed by 0 bases and J by 6 bases, leaving 14 bases between them. Germline V gene lookup returns CDR1 MNHEY and CDR2 SMNVEV (reference sequence). Written as DNA, the CDR3 is TGTGCCAGCAGTTTATCGCCCCAGGGGCAGAATGGCTACACCTTC. It specifies CASSLSPQGQNGYTF.